This entry features one T cell receptor beta chain sequence. The antigen is unknown. There are 15 residues in the CDR3. CDR1 SGHRS and CDR2 YFSETQ come from the germline V gene. The V segment lost 4 bases and the J segment 7 bases; nucleotides outside the gene matches: 6. Without exception, sorted populations had purity beyond 95%. cDNA synthesis used the whole RNA isolate, giving expressed TCRB sequences. Clones were read by immunoSEQ multiplex PCR, and TCRdb kept only the in-frame ones, dropping some. The sample records roughly 240,000 clones, about 63% being singletons. The sample originates from a study of beta chain features in type 1 diabetes. Study-wide findings and caveats: Among all four CD4+ subsets, Type 1 diabetes patients had TCRB CDR3s that were moderately but significantly shorter. It was not settled here whether HLA type affects TCRB rearrangement.

The TCR comes from a man between 25 and 39 years old in good health. The rearrangement uses TRBV5-1 and TRBJ1-6, with 9 bases that match TRBD1. The specimen sequenced was naive CD4+ T cells from blood. The CDR3 DNA reads as TGCGCCAGCAGCCCCGGGACAGGGAACAATTCACCCCTCCACTTT. This encodes CASSPGTGNNSPLHF.